This T cell receptor beta chain was recovered during a study of T cell responses to AZD1222 COVID-19 vaccine. As regards this clone: The antigen is not known.

Overall study results and limits: The donor cohort was predominantly white British with a female majority, and clonal diversity may have been underestimated. At baseline, just 6 or 7 AZD1222 recipients tested seropositive. No repertoire was sampled before or during the peak T cell response, only after it. The study found vaccine-associated CD4 TCRs spanning spike, dominant at 160-218 and 743-854.

Here immunoSEQ multiplex PCR was the method, and the copy in TCRdb shows in-frame clones only, minus some. The table shows around 79,000 clones, with roughly 88% occurring only once. With 2 bases clipped from V and 5 bases from J, the junction kept 9 bases outside the gene matches. CDR3 length equals 15 residues. Germline CDR1 reads LNHDA; CDR2 reads SQIVND (reference sequence). This chain uses TRBV19 with TRBJ2-7; 7 positions match TRBD2. Here the sequenced sample was peripheral blood, taken on day 0 of AZD1222 vaccination. The sequence came from an adult in good health. In DNA form, the CDR3 reads TGTGCCAGTAGTATATTGGGGCGGGAGTCCCACGAGCAGTACTTC. Encoded protein: CASSILGRESHEQYF.